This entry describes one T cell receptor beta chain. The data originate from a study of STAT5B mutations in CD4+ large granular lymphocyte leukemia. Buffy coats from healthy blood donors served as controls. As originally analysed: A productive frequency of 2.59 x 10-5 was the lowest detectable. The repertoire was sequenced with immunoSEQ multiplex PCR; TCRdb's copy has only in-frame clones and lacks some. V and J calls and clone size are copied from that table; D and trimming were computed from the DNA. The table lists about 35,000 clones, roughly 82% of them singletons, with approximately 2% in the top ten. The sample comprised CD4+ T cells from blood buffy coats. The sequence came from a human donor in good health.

The CDR3 DNA follows: TGTGCCAGCAGCTTGATTAACTGGTCGGGAGAGCAGTACTTC. As protein: CASSLINWSGEQYF. The chain recombines TRBV5-8 with TRBJ2-7, with a tentative D call TRBD2 (5 bases). CDR3 length: 14 amino acids. Trimming pared 1 base from V and 7 bases from J, leaving 15 bases between. Germline V CDR1 and CDR2: SGHTS, YDEGEE.